One sample yielded the 23 T cell receptor beta chains listed below, sequenced in a study of CD8 T cells in Susac syndrome. After extraction with the RNeasy kit, about 0.45 to 1 ug of the RNA was reverse transcribed using random hexamers. TCRdb used MiXCR to reprocess the immunoSEQ multiplex PCR reads, holding one entry per CDR3 protein. The data show a few hundred thousand distinct CDR3 sequences, around 95% seen once. Sequences were obtained from CD4+ T cells from PBMCs. The receptors here all came from a human donor with multiple sclerosis.

The chain combines TRBV10-3 with TRBJ1-2; 8 bases fit TRBD1. This CDR3 is 13 amino acids long. Losses at the gene ends were 3 bases for V and 6 bases for J; bases not matched to a gene: 3. Germline V gene data show CDR1 as ENHRY and CDR2 as SYGVKD. The CDR3 loop is CAISDRGPDGYTF. The CDR3 nucleotides are TGTGCCATCAGTGACAGGGGGCCGGATGGCTACACCTTC.

The genes are TRBV29-1 and TRBJ2-7, with a weak D call TRBD2 (5 bases). The V end lost 8 bases, the J end lost 3 bases, and 14 bases lay between the germline ends. The CDR3 runs 12 residues. Looked up from germline, CDR1 is SQVTM and CDR2 is ANQGSEA. This CDR3 is CSIKPTNYEQYF. The CDR3 coding sequence is TGCAGCATAAAGCCGACTAACTACGAGCAGTACTTC.

J is TRBJ2-7 and V is TRBV3-1; the match to TRBD1 covers 7 bases. The CDR3 has 15 residues. Germline loops: CDR1 LGHDT, CDR2 YNNKEL (reference sequence). With 4 bases clipped from V and 3 bases from J, the junction kept 9 bases outside the gene matches. In DNA, the CDR3 is TGTGCCAGCAGCCCTCTCCCGGGACAGTTCTACGAGCAGTACTTC. Encoded protein: CASSPLPGQFYEQYF.

The gene calls are TRBV5-1 and TRBJ2-7, with a possible D match to TRBD1 (6 bases). The CDR3 has 16 amino acids. Germline-derived CDR1 and CDR2 are SGHRS and YFSETQ. The V gene lost 0 bases and the J gene lost 7 bases, with 20 bases spanning the gap. CDR3 region: CASSLVGRPGHGEQYF. CDR3 nucleotide sequence: TGCGCCAGCAGCTTGGTGGGAAGACCGGGACATGGAGAGCAGTACTTC. Supplemented by reference TRBV5-1 and TRBJ2-7, the full variable domain reads KAGVTQTPRYLIKTRGQQVTLSCSPISGHRSVSWYQQTPGQGLQFLFEYFSETQRNKGNFPGRFSGRQFSNSRSEMNVSTLELGDSALYLCASSLVGRPGHGEQYFGPGTRLTVT.

This clonotype appeared once. This chain uses TRBV7-2 with TRBJ2-4; tentative D call: TRBD2 (6 bases). The V end was cut by 6 bases, the J end by 7 bases, with 16 bases between. This CDR3 has 14 amino acids. CDR1 is SGHTA, CDR2 FQGNSA, per germline. Here the CDR3 DNA reads TGTGCCAGCAGTGCGAGTGCGGGGTGGAACATTCAGTACTTC. Translation: CASSASAGWNIQYF.

The chain employs TRBV12-3 or TRBV12-4 and TRBJ2-5, with D maybe TRBD1 (6 bases). The CDR3 contains 14 residues. Trimming removed 3 bases from V and 5 bases from J, with 13 bases in between. The DNA of the CDR3 is TGTGCCAGCAGTTTTGGCAGGGGATATGAGACCCAGTACTTC. Protein sequence: CASSFGRGYETQYF.

J is TRBJ1-1 and V is TRBV3-1; D gene ambiguous. Per germline, CDR1 LGHDT and CDR2 YNNKEL (reference sequence). The V end lost 3 bases, the J end lost 0 bases, and 11 bases lay between the germline ends. The CDR3 covers 15 residues. CDR3 bases: TGTGCCAGCAGCCATCCAACTGCGTTGAACACTGAAGCTTTCTTT. Its protein is CASSHPTALNTEAFF.

V gene TRBV9 combines with J gene TRBJ2-5, with a tentative D call TRBD2 (6 bases). The ends were cut back, 2 bases at V and 4 bases at J, with 15 bases in the middle. CDR1 and CDR2 (germline): SGDLS, YYNGEE. The CDR3 extends over 15 amino acids. The CDR3 DNA follows: TGTGCCAGCAGCGTCGCCGGGGGATCACTAGAGACCCAGTACTTC. Its translation is CASSVAGGSLETQYF.

The chain has TRBV20-1 and TRBJ1-2, with unresolved D. The germline V gene encodes CDR1 DFQATT and CDR2 SNEGSKA (reference sequence). This CDR3 is 12 amino acids long. Trimming removed 1 base from V and 8 bases from J, with 11 bases in between. DNA for the CDR3: TGCAGTGCTAGAGTCGGGGTCCGCGGCTACACCTTC. Translation gives CSARVGVRGYTF.

V usage is TRBV5-6 and J usage is TRBJ2-7; D might be TRBD1 (6 bases). CDR3 length: 13 residues. The germline V gene encodes CDR1 SGHDT and CDR2 YYEEEE. Trimming took 2 bases from V and 4 from J, leaving 10 bases between them. CDR3 loop: CASSFSDRYEQYF. CDR3 bases: TGTGCCAGCAGCTTCAGTGACAGGTACGAGCAGTACTTC.

V gene TRBV7-2 combines with J gene TRBJ2-6; 7 bases fit TRBD1. The ends lost 5 bases at V and 0 bases at J; junction bases unmatched: 7. The CDR3 extends over 17 amino acids. From germline, CDR1 is SGHTA and CDR2 FQGNSA. The CDR3 reads CASSQVSGGSGANVLTF. CDR3 nucleotide sequence: TGTGCCAGCAGCCAGGTCTCAGGGGGCTCTGGGGCCAACGTCCTGACTTTC. Together with reference TRBV7-2 and TRBJ2-6, the CDR3 gives the full variable domain: GAGVSQSPSNKVTEKGKDVELRCDPISGHTALYWYRQSLGQGLEFLIYFQGNSAPDKSGLPSDRFSAERTGGSVSTLTIQRTQQEDSAVYLCASSQVSGGSGANVLTFGAGSRLTVL.

The J gene is TRBJ2-7, the V gene TRBV7-8; 8 nucleotides agree with TRBD1. CDR3 size: 15 residues. Germline V gene lookup returns CDR1 SGHVS and CDR2 FQNEAQ. The J segment lost 1 base and the V segment lost 3 bases, leaving 5 bases of the junction unmatched. Here the CDR3 DNA reads TGTGCCAGCAGCTTGGGGGACAGGTCGTCCTACGAGCAGTACTTC. Translating gives CASSLGDRSSYEQYF.

Here the CDR3 reads CATSRTLREQFF. The CDR3 DNA reads TGTGCCACCAGCAGAACTCTAAGGGAGCAGTTCTTC. This chain links TRBV15 with TRBJ2-1; D is ambiguous. Deletions cut 2 bases from V and 10 bases from J, with 9 bases between. Germline CDR1 and CDR2: LNHNV and YYDKDF (reference sequence). The CDR3 has 12 amino acids.

This sequence joins TRBV30 and TRBJ2-3; 10 bases line up with TRBD2. V dropped 1 base and J dropped 8; count of bases not matched to a gene: 9. This CDR3 is built from 15 residues. The germline CDR1 and CDR2 sequences are GTSNPN and SVGIG (reference sequence). The CDR3 sequence is CAWSAGLAPQGTQYF. The CDR3 DNA is TGTGCCTGGAGTGCGGGACTAGCGCCCCAAGGTACGCAGTATTTT.

The rearrangement uses TRBV14 and TRBJ2-1, with a tentative D call TRBD2 (5 bases). The germline CDR1 and CDR2 sequences are SGHDN and FVKESK. The CDR3 runs to 16 residues. V lost 5 bases and J lost 2, with 16 bases in between. CDR3 DNA sequence: TGTGCCAGCAGCTTCTTTGCGGGTGGGGCCTACAATGAGCAGTTCTTC. This translates into CASSFFAGGAYNEQFF.

The rearrangement uses TRBV5-4 and TRBJ2-3; the D is unclear. The CDR3 covers 13 residues. The germline V and J ends were trimmed by 9 bases and 0 bases, with 11 bases remaining between them. CDR1 and CDR2 from the germline V gene are SGHNT and YYREEE (reference sequence). The CDR3 sequence: CATAAASTDTQYF. The DNA for the CDR3 is TGTGCCACCGCCGCTGCCAGCACAGATACGCAGTATTTT. The full variable domain, its missing parts supplied by reference TRBV5-4 and TRBJ2-3, is ETGVTQSPTHLIKTRGQQVTLRCSSQSGHNTVSWYQQALGQGPQFIFQYYREEENGRGNFPPRFSGLQFPNYSSELNVNALELDDSALYLCATAAASTDTQYFGPGTRLTVL.

The V call is TRBV6-5, the J call TRBJ1-1; D might be TRBD1 (6 bases). The germline V and J ends were trimmed by 0 bases and 1 base, with 18 bases remaining between them. CDR3 size: 18 residues. The germline V gene has CDR1 MNHEY and CDR2 SVGAGI. The DNA of the CDR3 is TGTGCCAGCAGTTACTCGGTGGTGGGCTGGACAGCGAACACTGAAGCTTTCTTT. Protein sequence: CASSYSVVGWTANTEAFF.

The sample holds one count of this clonotype. V gene TRBV29-1 combines with J gene TRBJ2-7; TRBD1 aligns across 10 bases. The V gene's germline CDR1 is SQVTM and CDR2 ANQGSEA. This CDR3 contains 13 residues. The V segment lost 7 bases and the J segment 7 bases; nucleotides outside the gene matches: 10. The CDR3 spells CSATGQGLGEQYF. The CDR3 bases are TGCAGCGCTACGGGACAGGGGTTGGGGGAGCAGTACTTC.

V usage is TRBV6-5 and J usage is TRBJ1-2, with D unclear. From germline, CDR1 is MNHEY and CDR2 SVGAGI. Trimming stripped 2 bases from V and 7 bases from J, with 20 bases between. The length of the CDR3 is 16 residues. The CDR3 DNA reads as TGTGCCAGCAGTTACCGGACGGTGGAGGGCATACGTGGCTACACCTTC. This sequence encodes CASSYRTVEGIRGYTF.

The chain is built from TRBV9 and TRBJ2-5; D gene unclear. The CDR3 spans 11 residues. Germline assignment: CDR1 SGDLS and CDR2 YYNGEE. Trimming cost V 1 base and J 5 bases, with 3 bases left between them. CDR3 loop: CASSVSETQYF. The CDR3 DNA reads TGTGCCAGCAGCGTATCCGAGACCCAGTACTTC.

In its sample, this clonotype was seen once. The V gene is TRBV5-5, the J gene TRBJ2-7, with no clear D. Looked up from germline, CDR1 is SGHKS and CDR2 is YYEKEE (reference sequence). This CDR3 contains 12 residues. V was trimmed by 4 bases and J by 7 bases, leaving 12 bases between them. CDR3 protein: CASSPSQVEQYF. For the CDR3, the DNA is TGTGCCAGCAGCCCATCCCAGGTGGAGCAGTACTTC.

This clonotype occurred once. The V call is TRBV20-1, the J call TRBJ2-5; D is unclear. This CDR3 is built from 15 residues. The ends were cut back, 0 bases at V and 5 bases at J, with 16 bases in the middle. Germline-derived CDR1 and CDR2 are DFQATT and SNEGSKA (reference sequence). Here the CDR3 DNA reads TGCAGTGCTAGAGATGGTCAGACACCTGAGGAGACCCAGTACTTC. Amino acid sequence: CSARDGQTPEETQYF.

This rearrangement joins TRBV27 to TRBJ1-2; weak D call: TRBD1 (5 bases). Trimming took 4 bases from V and 2 from J, leaving 11 bases between them. Germline CDR1 and CDR2: MNHEY and SMNVEV (reference sequence). The CDR3 sequence is 14 residues long. CDR3 region: CASSSSSGNYGYTF. As DNA, the CDR3 is TGTGCCAGCAGTTCATCGTCAGGGAACTATGGCTACACCTTC.